These 17 T cell receptor beta chains were sequenced from one sample in a study of shared clonotypes between healthy human individuals. Assay used: immunoSEQ multiplex PCR; TCRdb lists only in-frame clones, some missing. The sample lists roughly 330,000 clones; approximately 74% were seen once. Sequencing was done on a sample of memory CD4+ T cells sorted from blood. Subset indicated: CD45RA-negative fraction. These receptors were taken from a man aged 25-40 years in good health.

Of note for this clone: Other DNA sequences in this specimen translate into the identical CDR3. V is TRBV7-8 and J is TRBJ2-1; maybe TRBD1 (6 bases). The CDR3 has 15 amino acids. The V gene's germline CDR1 is SGHVS and CDR2 FQNEAQ. Deletions cut 5 bases from V and 0 bases from J, with 11 bases between. The CDR3 bases are TGTGCCAGCAGCCGCACAGGGTCCTCCTACAATGAGCAGTTCTTC. Its protein is CASSRTGSSYNEQFF.

This chain joins TRBV7-2 and TRBJ2-7, with 9 nucleotides matching TRBD2. The ends lost 8 bases at V and 5 bases at J; junction bases unmatched: 7. Germline V gives CDR1 SGHTA, CDR2 FQGNSA. The CDR3 runs 13 residues. The CDR3 DNA reads TGTGCCAGCTCAGGCGGGAGGGAAAACGAGCAGTACTTC. Its protein is CASSGGRENEQYF. Full variable domain (missing parts from reference TRBV7-2 and TRBJ2-7): GAGVSQSPSNKVTEKGKDVELRCDPISGHTALYWYRQSLGQGLEFLIYFQGNSAPDKSGLPSDRFSAERTGGSVSTLTIQRTQQEDSAVYLCASSGGRENEQYFGPGTRLTVT.

This clone has a handful of counts. This sequence joins TRBV7-7 and TRBJ2-3, with 7 bases fitting TRBD1. The CDR3 runs 16 residues. Germline V gene lookup returns CDR1 SSHAT and CDR2 FNYEAQ (reference sequence). V dropped 1 base and J dropped 5; count of bases not matched to a gene: 9. The CDR3 DNA is TGTGCCAGCAGCTTAGACGTAGGGGGCATTGGAGATACGCAGTATTTT. Amino acid sequence: CASSLDVGGIGDTQYF.

This clone was picked up a small number of times. The rearrangement joins TRBV5-1 to TRBJ1-3; a weak D match, TRBD1 (5 bases). Trimming shortened V by 0 bases and J by 0 bases, and 10 bases separated the two germline ends. The CDR3 consists of 16 residues. Germline CDR1 SGHRS, CDR2 YFSETQ. CDR3 region: CASSLDQGSSGNTIYF. The CDR3 DNA reads as TGCGCCAGCAGCTTGGATCAGGGATCCTCTGGAAACACCATATATTTT.

The gene calls are TRBV5-4 and TRBJ2-3; D remains unclear. The length of the CDR3 is 14 residues. Germline V lookup: CDR1 SGHNT, CDR2 YYREEE (reference sequence). V was trimmed by 2 bases and J by 0 bases, leaving 7 bases between them. The DNA of the CDR3 is TGTGCCAGCAGCTTAGATTCGAGCACAGATACGCAGTATTTT. It codes for CASSLDSSTDTQYF.

The CDR3 nucleotides are TGTGCAAGTCGCTTAAGACTAGTTGGCGGCACAGATACGCAGTATTTT. Protein sequence: CASRLRLVGGTDTQYF. The chain uses TRBV12-2 and TRBJ2-3; whether TRBD2, the table's D call, matches the DNA was not checked. TRBV12-2 is labeled a pseudogene. The CDR3 is 16 amino acids.

This clone was counted at least ten times. V gene TRBV5-1 combines with J gene TRBJ2-7, with D possibly TRBD1 on 6 matching bases. Trimming took 7 bases from V and 0 from J, leaving 8 bases between them. The CDR3 length is 12 residues. From germline, CDR1 is SGHRS and CDR2 YFSETQ. CDR3 sequence (DNA): TGCGCCAGCGGGGACACCTCCTACGAGCAGTACTTC. Its translation is CASGDTSYEQYF.

The DNA for the CDR3 is TGTGCCAGCAGTTTATGGCAGGGTGCTTTGGGGAACACTGAAGCTTTCTTT. As protein: CASSLWQGALGNTEAFF. The V gene is TRBV28, the J gene TRBJ1-1; D possibly corresponds to TRBD1 (5 bases). There are 17 residues in the CDR3. Looked up from germline, CDR1 is MDHEN and CDR2 is SYDVKM. Trimming stripped 0 bases from V and 1 base from J, with 15 bases between.

The V call is TRBV7-2, the J call TRBJ2-1; D is unresolved. There are 12 residues in the CDR3. Germline V gene lookup returns CDR1 SGHTA and CDR2 FQGNSA. V lost 5 bases and J 9 bases, leaving 11 bases between the germline ends. CDR3: CASSRQSGEQFF. CDR3 DNA: TGTGCCAGCAGCCGTCAGTCCGGTGAGCAGTTCTTC.

This clone was detected only a few times. The V gene is TRBV10-2, the J gene TRBJ2-2; perhaps TRBD2 as D (5 bases). The germline CDR1 and CDR2 sequences are WSHSY and SAAADI. With 4 bases removed from V and 5 bases from J, the gap between germline ends came to 11 bases. CDR3 size: 14 residues. The CDR3 DNA is TGCGCCAGCAGTGGTTCAACGGGGACCGGGGAGCTGTTTTTT. This translates into CASSGSTGTGELFF.

This chain connects TRBV19 to TRBJ1-2; TRBD1 agrees at 7 bases. Looked up from germline, CDR1 is LNHDA and CDR2 is SQIVND (reference sequence). J gave up 0 bases and V 7 bases, and 8 bases lay outside the gene matches. The CDR3 has 15 amino acids. The CDR3, as DNA: TGTGCCAGTACCCCCGGGGGGACAGCTAACTATGGCTACACCTTC. Residues: CASTPGGTANYGYTF.

The rearrangement links TRBV7-8 to TRBJ1-2; unclear D gene. The ends were cut back, 0 bases at V and 5 bases at J, with 10 bases in the middle. CDR3 size: 14 residues. Germline loops: CDR1 SGHVS, CDR2 FQNEAQ. CDR3: CASSLALSGYGYTF. CDR3 nucleotides: TGTGCCAGCAGCTTAGCTCTGAGTGGGTATGGCTACACCTTC.

The rearrangement links TRBV29-1 to TRBJ2-1, with D uncertain. This CDR3 is built from 10 residues. V was cut by 7 bases and J by 4 bases, with 5 bases left in between. Germline-derived CDR1 and CDR2 are SQVTM and ANQGSEA. Written as DNA, the CDR3 is TGCAGCGCCTGGTACAATGAGCAGTTCTTC. As protein: CSAWYNEQFF.

This chain joins TRBV6-1 and TRBJ2-7, with 12 bases that match TRBD2. V was pared by 9 bases and J by 3 bases, with 6 bases of the junction left unmatched. Germline values: CDR1 MNHNS, CDR2 SASEGT. This CDR3 is built from 14 residues. CDR3 DNA: TGTGCCAGTAAACTAGCGGGAGGAAGCTACGAGCAGTACTTC. Translated: CASKLAGGSYEQYF.

In its sample, this clone was seen once. The rearrangement links TRBV29-1 to TRBJ1-2; perhaps TRBD1 as D (5 bases). In germline, CDR1 is SQVTM, CDR2 ANQGSEA. The CDR3 runs to 12 residues. Trimming removed 7 bases from V and 2 bases from J, with 11 bases in between. The CDR3 sequence is CSDRTHNYGYTF. CDR3 nucleotide sequence: TGCAGCGACCGGACACACAACTATGGCTACACCTTC.

The V call is TRBV7-2, the J call TRBJ2-5, with 14 bases matching TRBD2. The CDR3 consists of 17 residues. Trimming removed 1 base from V and 5 bases from J; junction bases left unmatched: 6. The germline V gene has CDR1 SGHTA and CDR2 FQGNSA. The CDR3 spells CASSLGGLAGAGETQYF. CDR3 sequence (DNA): TGTGCCAGCAGCTTAGGGGGACTAGCGGGAGCGGGGGAGACCCAGTACTTC.

The CDR3 nucleotides are TGCGCCAGCAGCTTGGCGGTTACTCTCTACAATGAGCAGTTCTTC. The encoded protein is CASSLAVTLYNEQFF. This chain joins TRBV5-1 and TRBJ2-1; no definite D call. CDR1 is SGHRS, CDR2 YFSETQ, per germline. The CDR3 contains 15 residues. The germline V and J ends were trimmed by 0 bases and 3 bases, with 10 bases remaining between them.